This TCR beta chain was observed in a study of T cells in localized non-small cell lung cancer. Overall study results and limits: An association was observed between higher blood T cell density and longer overall survival. Adjacent lung exhibited a median of 57 among the 100 most abundant tumor clones.

Libraries were prepared by immunoSEQ multiplex PCR; TCRdb keeps only in-frame clonotypes and omits some of them. The sample records over 20,000 clones, 80% to 95% being singletons. Comments on this clone: The target antigen is unknown.

The CDR3 length is 13 residues. V shed 2 bases and J shed 4 bases, with 9 bases lying between them. CDR1 is GTSNPN, CDR2 SVGIG, per germline (reference sequence). This clonotype was obtained from an older female donor with stage II squamous cell lung carcinoma. The rearrangement links TRBV30 to TRBJ1-5, with D possibly matching TRBD1 (5 bases). Sequencing used peripheral blood, obtained before any cancer treatment. The CDR3 bases are TGTGCCTGGAGTCCTCAGGGAAATCAGCCCCAGCATTTT. As protein: CAWSPQGNQPQHF.